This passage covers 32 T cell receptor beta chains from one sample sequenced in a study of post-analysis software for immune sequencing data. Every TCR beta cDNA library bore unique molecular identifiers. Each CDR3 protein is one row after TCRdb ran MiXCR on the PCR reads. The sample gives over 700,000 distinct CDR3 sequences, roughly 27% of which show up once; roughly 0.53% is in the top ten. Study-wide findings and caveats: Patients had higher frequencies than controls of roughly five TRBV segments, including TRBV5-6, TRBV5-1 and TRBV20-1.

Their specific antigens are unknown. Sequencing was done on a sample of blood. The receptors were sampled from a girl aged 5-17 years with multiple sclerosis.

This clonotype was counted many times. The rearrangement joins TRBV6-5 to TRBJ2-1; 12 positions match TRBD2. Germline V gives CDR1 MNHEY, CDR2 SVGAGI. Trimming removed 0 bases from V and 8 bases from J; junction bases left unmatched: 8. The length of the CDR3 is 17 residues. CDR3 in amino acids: CASSYSRLAGGLDEQFF. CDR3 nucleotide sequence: TGTGCCAGCAGTTACTCGAGGCTAGCGGGGGGGCTCGATGAGCAGTTCTTC.

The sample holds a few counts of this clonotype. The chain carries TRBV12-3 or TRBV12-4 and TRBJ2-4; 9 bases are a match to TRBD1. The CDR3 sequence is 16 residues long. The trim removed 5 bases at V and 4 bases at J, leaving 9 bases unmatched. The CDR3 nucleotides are TGTGCCAGCAGTACTCAGACAGGGGGGAAAAAAAACATTCAGTACTTC. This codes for CASSTQTGGKKNIQYF.

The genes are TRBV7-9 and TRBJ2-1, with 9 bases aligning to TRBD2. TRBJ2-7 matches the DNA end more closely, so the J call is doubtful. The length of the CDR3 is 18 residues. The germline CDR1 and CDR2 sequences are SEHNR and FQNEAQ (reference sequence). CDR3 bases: TGTGCCAGCAGCTTAGGAGTTGGGACTAGCCCCTCCTACAATGAGCAGTACTTC. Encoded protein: CASSLGVGTSPSYNEQYF.

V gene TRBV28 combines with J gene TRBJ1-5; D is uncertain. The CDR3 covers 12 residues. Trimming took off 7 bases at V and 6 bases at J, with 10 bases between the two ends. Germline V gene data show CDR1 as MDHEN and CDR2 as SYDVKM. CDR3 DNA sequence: TGTGCCAGCAAGGAGTTAACTCAGCCCCAGCATTTT. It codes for CASKELTQPQHF.

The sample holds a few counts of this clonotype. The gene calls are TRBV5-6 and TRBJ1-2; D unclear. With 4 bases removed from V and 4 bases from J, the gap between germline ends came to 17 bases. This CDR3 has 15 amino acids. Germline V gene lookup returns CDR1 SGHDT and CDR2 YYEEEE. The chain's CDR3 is CASSKPGVSGYGYTF. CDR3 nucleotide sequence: TGTGCCAGCAGCAAACCGGGAGTTTCGGGCTATGGCTACACCTTC.

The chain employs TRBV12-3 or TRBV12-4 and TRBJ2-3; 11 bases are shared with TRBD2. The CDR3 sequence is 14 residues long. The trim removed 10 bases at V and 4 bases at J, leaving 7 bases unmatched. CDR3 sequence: CAIRLAGIPDTQYF. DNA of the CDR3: TGTGCCATCCGACTAGCGGGGATACCAGATACGCAGTATTTT.

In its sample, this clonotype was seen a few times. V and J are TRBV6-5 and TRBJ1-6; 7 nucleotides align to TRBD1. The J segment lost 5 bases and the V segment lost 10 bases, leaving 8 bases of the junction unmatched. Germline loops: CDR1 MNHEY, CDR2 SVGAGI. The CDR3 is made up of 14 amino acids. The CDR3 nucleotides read TGTGCCATTCGCGACAGGGCGCATAATTCACCCCTCCACTTT. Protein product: CAIRDRAHNSPLHF.

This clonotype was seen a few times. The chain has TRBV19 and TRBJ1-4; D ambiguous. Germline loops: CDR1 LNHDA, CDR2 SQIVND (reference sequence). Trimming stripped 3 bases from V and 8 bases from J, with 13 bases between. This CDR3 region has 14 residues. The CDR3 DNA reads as TGTGCCAGTAGTATTGATCGTACGGAAGAAAAACTGTTTTTT. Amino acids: CASSIDRTEEKLFF.

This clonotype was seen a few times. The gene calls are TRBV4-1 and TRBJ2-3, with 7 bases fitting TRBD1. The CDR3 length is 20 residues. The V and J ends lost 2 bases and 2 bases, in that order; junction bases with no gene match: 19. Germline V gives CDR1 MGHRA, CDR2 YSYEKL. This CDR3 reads CASSQLPRGSGAKLTDTQYF. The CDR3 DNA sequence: TGCGCCAGCAGCCAACTTCCCAGGGGGTCCGGGGCGAAGCTCACAGATACGCAGTATTTT.

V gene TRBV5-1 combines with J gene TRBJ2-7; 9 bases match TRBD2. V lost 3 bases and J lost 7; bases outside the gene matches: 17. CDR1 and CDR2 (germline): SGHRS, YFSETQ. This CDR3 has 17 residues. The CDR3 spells CASSSRGSGGLSDEQYF. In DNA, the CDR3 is TGCGCCAGCAGCTCCCGGGGTAGCGGGGGCCTTTCGGATGAGCAGTACTTC.

CDR3 coding DNA: TGCAGTGCTAGAGATCGCGCCGGTAACCAAGAGACCCAGTACTTC. Its protein product is CSARDRAGNQETQYF. This chain joins TRBV20-1 and TRBJ2-5; the D is unclear. This CDR3 is 15 amino acids long. Deletions cut 0 bases from V and 0 bases from J, with 11 bases between. Germline loops: CDR1 DFQATT, CDR2 SNEGSKA (reference sequence).

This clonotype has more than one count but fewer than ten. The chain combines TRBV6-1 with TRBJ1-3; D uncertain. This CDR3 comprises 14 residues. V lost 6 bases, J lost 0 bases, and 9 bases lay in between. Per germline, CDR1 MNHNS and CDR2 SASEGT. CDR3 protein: CASSFVDSGNTIYF. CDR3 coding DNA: TGTGCCAGCAGCTTCGTGGACTCTGGAAACACCATATATTTT.

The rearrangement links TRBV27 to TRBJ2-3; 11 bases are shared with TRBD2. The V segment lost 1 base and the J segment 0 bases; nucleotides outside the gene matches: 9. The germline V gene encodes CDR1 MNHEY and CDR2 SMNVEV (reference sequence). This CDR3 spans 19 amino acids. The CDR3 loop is CASSLLASGGPHSTDTQYF. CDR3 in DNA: TGTGCCAGCAGTTTATTGGCTAGCGGGGGGCCTCATAGCACAGATACGCAGTATTTT.

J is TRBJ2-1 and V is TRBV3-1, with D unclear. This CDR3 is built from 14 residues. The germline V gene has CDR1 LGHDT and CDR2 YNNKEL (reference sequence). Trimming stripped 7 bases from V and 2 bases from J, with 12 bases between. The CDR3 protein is CASMNLGPYNEQFF. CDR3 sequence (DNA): TGTGCCAGCATGAACCTAGGACCCTACAATGAGCAGTTCTTC.

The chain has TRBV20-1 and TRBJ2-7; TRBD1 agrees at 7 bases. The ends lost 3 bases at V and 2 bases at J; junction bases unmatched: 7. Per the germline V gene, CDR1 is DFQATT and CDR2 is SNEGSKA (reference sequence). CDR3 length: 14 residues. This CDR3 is CSASLRTGTYEQYF. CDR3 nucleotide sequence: TGCAGTGCTAGTCTGAGGACAGGAACCTACGAGCAGTACTTC.

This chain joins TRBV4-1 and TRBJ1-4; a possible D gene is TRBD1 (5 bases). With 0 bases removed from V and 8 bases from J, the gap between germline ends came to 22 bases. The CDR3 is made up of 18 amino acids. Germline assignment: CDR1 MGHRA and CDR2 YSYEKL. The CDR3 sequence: CASSQEPGGEPRGEKLFF. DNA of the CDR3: TGCGCCAGCAGCCAAGAGCCCGGAGGGGAGCCCCGGGGAGAAAAACTGTTTTTT.

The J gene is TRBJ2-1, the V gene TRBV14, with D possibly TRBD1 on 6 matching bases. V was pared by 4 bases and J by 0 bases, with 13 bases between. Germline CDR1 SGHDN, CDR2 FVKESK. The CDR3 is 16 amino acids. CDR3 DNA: TGTGCCAGCAGCCCCTTTGGGGGCTTCTCCTACAATGAGCAGTTCTTC. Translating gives CASSPFGGFSYNEQFF.

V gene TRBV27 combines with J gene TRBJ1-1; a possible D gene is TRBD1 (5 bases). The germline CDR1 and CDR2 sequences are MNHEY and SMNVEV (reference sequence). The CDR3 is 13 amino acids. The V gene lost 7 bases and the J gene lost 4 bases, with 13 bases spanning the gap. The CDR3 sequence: CASTPFGGTEAFF. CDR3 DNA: TGTGCCAGCACCCCCTTCGGGGGCACTGAAGCTTTCTTT.

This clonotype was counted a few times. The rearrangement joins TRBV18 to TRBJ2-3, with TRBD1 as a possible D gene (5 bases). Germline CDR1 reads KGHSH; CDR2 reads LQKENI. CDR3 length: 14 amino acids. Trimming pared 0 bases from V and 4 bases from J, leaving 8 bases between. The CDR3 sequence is CASSPPQGADTQYF. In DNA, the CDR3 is TGTGCCAGCTCACCACCGCAGGGCGCAGATACGCAGTATTTT.

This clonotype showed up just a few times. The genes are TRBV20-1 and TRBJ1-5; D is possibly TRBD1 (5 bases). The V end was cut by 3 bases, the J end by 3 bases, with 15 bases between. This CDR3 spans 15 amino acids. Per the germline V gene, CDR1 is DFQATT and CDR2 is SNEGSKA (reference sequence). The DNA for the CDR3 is TGCAGTGCTAGTGCCTACGGGGACCCCAATCAGCCCCAGCATTTT. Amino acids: CSASAYGDPNQPQHF.

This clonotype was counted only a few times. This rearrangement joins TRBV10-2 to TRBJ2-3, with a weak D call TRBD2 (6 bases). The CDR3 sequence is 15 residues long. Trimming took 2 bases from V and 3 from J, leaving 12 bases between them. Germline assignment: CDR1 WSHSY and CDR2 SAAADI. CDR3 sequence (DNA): TGCGCCAGCAGTGAGGGGGGGAGAGCGACAGATACGCAGTATTTT. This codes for CASSEGGRATDTQYF.

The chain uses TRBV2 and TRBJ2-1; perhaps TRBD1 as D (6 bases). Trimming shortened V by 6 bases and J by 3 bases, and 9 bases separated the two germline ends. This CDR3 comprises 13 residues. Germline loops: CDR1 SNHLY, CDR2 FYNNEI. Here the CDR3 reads CASRVDSYNEQFF. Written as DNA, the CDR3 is TGTGCCAGCAGGGTGGACAGCTACAATGAGCAGTTCTTC.

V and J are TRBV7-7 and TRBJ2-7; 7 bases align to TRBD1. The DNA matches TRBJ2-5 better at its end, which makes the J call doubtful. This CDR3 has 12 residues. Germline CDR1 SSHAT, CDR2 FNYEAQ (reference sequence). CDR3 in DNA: TGTGCCAGCGGACAGGAGTTTGGGACCCAGTACTTC. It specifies CASGQEFGTQYF.

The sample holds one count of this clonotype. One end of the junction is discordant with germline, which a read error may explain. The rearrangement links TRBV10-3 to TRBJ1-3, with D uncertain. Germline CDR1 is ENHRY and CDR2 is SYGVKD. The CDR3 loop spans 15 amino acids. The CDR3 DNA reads TGTGCCATCAGTGAGTCGATACCCCCTGGAAACATCATATATTTT. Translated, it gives CAISESIPPGNIIYF.

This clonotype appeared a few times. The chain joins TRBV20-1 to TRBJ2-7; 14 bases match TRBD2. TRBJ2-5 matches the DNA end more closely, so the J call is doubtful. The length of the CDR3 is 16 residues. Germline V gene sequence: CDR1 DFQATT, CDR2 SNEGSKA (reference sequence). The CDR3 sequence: CSAFDPGLAGVETQYF. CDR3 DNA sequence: TGCAGTGCCTTCGACCCGGGACTAGCGGGGGTTGAGACCCAGTACTTC.

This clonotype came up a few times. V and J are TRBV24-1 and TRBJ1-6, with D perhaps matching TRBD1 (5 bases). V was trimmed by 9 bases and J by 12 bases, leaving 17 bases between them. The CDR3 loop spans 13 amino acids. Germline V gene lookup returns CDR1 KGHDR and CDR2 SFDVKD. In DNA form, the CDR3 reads TGTGCCACCCGGTCTGGGGAAGGGGAACCCCTCCACTTT. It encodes CATRSGEGEPLHF.

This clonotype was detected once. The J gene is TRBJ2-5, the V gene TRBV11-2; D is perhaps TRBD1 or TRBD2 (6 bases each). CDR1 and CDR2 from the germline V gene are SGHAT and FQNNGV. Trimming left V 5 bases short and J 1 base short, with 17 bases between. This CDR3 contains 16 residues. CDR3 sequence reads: CASSGGRQGLQETQYF. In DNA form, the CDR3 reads TGTGCCAGCAGCGGGGGGCGGCAGGGCCTCCAAGAGACCCAGTACTTC. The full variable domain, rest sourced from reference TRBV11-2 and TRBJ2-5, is EAGVAQSPRYKIIEKRQSVAFWCNPISGHATLYWYQQILGQGPKLLIQFQNNGVVDDSQLPKDRFSAERLKGVDSTLKIQPAKLEDSAVYLCASSGGRQGLQETQYFGPGTRLLVL.

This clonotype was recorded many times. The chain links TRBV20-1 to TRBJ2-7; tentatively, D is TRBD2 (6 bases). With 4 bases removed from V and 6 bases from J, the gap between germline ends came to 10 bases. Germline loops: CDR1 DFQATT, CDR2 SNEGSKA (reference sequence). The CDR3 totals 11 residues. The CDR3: CSATETSEQYF. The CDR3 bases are TGCAGTGCTACCGAGACTAGCGAGCAGTACTTC.

CDR3 sequence: CASRIAGGPDTQYF. The DNA for the CDR3 is TGTGCCAGCAGGATAGCGGGGGGCCCGGATACGCAGTATTTT. V gene TRBV2 combines with J gene TRBJ2-3; 10 bases are a match to TRBD2. The CDR3 is made up of 14 amino acids. Germline V gene data show CDR1 as SNHLY and CDR2 as FYNNEI. V shed 6 bases and J 6 bases; nucleotides not matched to a gene: 6.

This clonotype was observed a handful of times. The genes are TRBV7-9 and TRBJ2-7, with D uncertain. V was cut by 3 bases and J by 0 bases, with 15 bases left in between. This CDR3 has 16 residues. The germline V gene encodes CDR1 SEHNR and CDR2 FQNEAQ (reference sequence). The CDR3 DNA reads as TGTGCCAGCAGCTTTGGGTCCTCGAGCCCCTCCTACGAGCAGTACTTC. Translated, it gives CASSFGSSSPSYEQYF.

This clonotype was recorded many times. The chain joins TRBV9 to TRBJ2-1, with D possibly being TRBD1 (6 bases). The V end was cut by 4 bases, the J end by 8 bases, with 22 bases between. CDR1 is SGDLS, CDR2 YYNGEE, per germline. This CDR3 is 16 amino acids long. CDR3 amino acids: CASSPITGLWDDEQFF. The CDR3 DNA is TGTGCCAGCAGCCCAATTACAGGGCTGTGGGACGATGAGCAGTTCTTC.

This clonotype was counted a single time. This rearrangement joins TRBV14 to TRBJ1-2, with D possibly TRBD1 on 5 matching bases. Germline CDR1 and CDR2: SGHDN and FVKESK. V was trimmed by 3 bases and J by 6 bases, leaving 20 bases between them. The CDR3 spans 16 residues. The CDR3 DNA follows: TGTGCCAGCAGCCACTTATTGAGAACAGGTCCCCATGGCTACACCTTC. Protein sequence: CASSHLLRTGPHGYTF.